This T cell receptor (beta chain) comes out of a study of CD8 T cells in Susac syndrome. Trimming left V 7 bases short and J 8 bases short, with 21 bases between. This CDR3 is built from 15 residues. The CD8+ and CD4+ T cells were isolated magnetically using a negative isolation approach, whereas the TEMRA cells were enriched by FACS. After extraction with the RNeasy kit, roughly 0.45 to 1 ug of the RNA was reverse transcribed using random hexamers. The CDR3 of TCR beta was amplified by immunoSEQ multiplex PCR across 54 Vbeta and 13 Jbeta. Each CDR3 protein gets one entry after TCRdb re-called the immunoSEQ multiplex PCR reads with MiXCR. The sample has some 130,000 distinct CDR3 sequences, over 90% seen once.

This receptor was taken from a human donor with Susac syndrome. The V gene is TRBV12-3 or TRBV12-4, the J gene TRBJ2-1; unclear D gene. The specimen was CD8+ T cells from PBMCs. CDR3 nucleotide sequence: TGTGCCAGCAACCTAGTGGGTCCCCAGTTCGATGAGCAGTTCTTC. Its translation is CASNLVGPQFDEQFF.